There are a few counts of the clone carrying this T cell receptor (beta chain). This sample was taken from a study of response to subunit inactivated influenza vaccine. One entry per CDR3 protein, called by TCRdb with MiXCR from the RT-PCR reads. The table lists some 570,000 distinct CDR3 sequences, around 11% of them singletons. In germline, CDR1 is MNHEY, CDR2 SVGEGT. V trimming: 6 bases; J trimming: 4 bases; junction bases outside the gene matches: 9. The length of the CDR3 is 16 residues. These sequences were also reported in another study, on T cells expressing NK-cell markers. That work adds: Scientists made TCR beta cDNA using 5'RACE template switching with UMIs. TCR beta repertoires came from sorted CD3+CD56+NKG2C+, CD3+CD56+NKG2C- and CD3+CD56-NKG2C+ T cells. Just one sequenced donor of eight was HCMV-seronegative, while seven were seropositive. In several experiments, sorting was confined to alpha-beta TCR T cells through use of an anti-gamma-delta TCR antibody. Among several donors, these clonotypes also ranked first in the CD3+CD56-NKG2C+ fraction.

The TCR originated in a man aged 50 or older who received an inactivated influenza vaccine. The specimen was PBMCs from blood, collected on the day of vaccination. The V gene is TRBV6-2 or TRBV6-3, the J gene TRBJ2-3, with 11 bases fitting TRBD2. The CDR3 protein is CASRLRLAGRADTQYF. The CDR3 DNA sequence: TGTGCCAGCAGACTTAGACTAGCGGGAAGAGCAGATACGCAGTATTTT.